This TCR beta chain was identified during a study of Graves' ophthalmopathy and Graves' hyperthyroidism. Study overall: The authors collected peripheral blood at initial diagnosis, before any treatment. Regarding the study as a whole: Ophthalmopathy could be told apart from stable hyperthyroidism by a 13-signature model (around 85% sensitivity, approximately 81% specificity).

Enrollment excluded any patients with other autoimmune diseases, uncontrolled infections, pregnancy or lactation. Amplified TCR beta CDR3 regions were obtained using RNA transcripts as template. Following a first-round RT-PCR that used HTBI primers, a second-round multiplex PCR was carried out. Each CDR3 protein gets one entry after TCRdb re-called the multiplex PCR reads with MiXCR. The table has roughly 160,000 distinct CDR3 sequences, over 35% seen once; the top ten hold approximately 5.5%. The junction had 8 bases not matched to a gene; V was cut back by 5 bases and J by 3 bases. The CDR3 is 15 amino acids. Germline CDR1 is MDHEN and CDR2 is SYDVKM. Concerning this clonotype: Antigen: not known.

Sequencing was performed on peripheral blood. The J gene is TRBJ2-5, the V gene TRBV28, with 8 bases fitting TRBD1. The TCR comes from a woman aged 35 to 49 with Graves' ophthalmopathy. Here the CDR3 reads CASSPGTGLKETQYF. For the CDR3, the DNA is TGTGCCAGCAGTCCAGGGACAGGTTTAAAAGAGACCCAGTACTTC.